The 24 T cell receptor beta chains below were found in one sample sequenced in a study of OX40 agonist ivuxolimab in advanced cancers. The receptor library was made with the immunoSEQ multiplex PCR assay. Drawn from immuneACCESS, this table holds only the in-frame rearrangements with V and J called that TCRdb kept. Clones are partly lost; checked studies trace under half to an unresolved V gene and leave the rest unexplained. The sample profile shows roughly 61,000 clones; 75% to 90% of them were found once. Around 0.6% of the sample lies in the top ten. This specimen was CD4+ or CD8+ T cells sorted from blood, taken in a trial of the OX40 agonist ivuxolimab. All receptors come from an adult with an advanced solid tumor such as melanoma, head and neck, liver or kidney cancer.

This chain joins TRBV11-2 and TRBJ2-7; possibly TRBD2 for D (6 bases). The CDR3 consists of 17 residues. Between the trimmed V and J ends, which lost 4 bases and 0 bases, there was a span of 19 bases. CDR1 and CDR2 from the germline V gene are SGHAT and FQNNGV. The CDR3 spells CASSSILGTHSSYEQYF. The CDR3 bases are TGTGCCAGCAGCTCTATATTAGGGACTCATAGCTCCTACGAGCAGTACTTC.

The J gene is TRBJ2-1, the V gene TRBV27, with D tentatively TRBD1 (6 bases). CDR1 and CDR2 from the germline V gene are MNHEY and SMNVEV (reference sequence). The germline V and J ends were trimmed by 5 bases and 6 bases, with 14 bases remaining between them. The CDR3 covers 14 residues. CDR3 loop: CASSPLRGRNEQFF. Here the CDR3 DNA reads TGTGCCAGCAGTCCCCTCAGGGGACGCAATGAGCAGTTCTTC.

The chain recombines TRBV19 with TRBJ2-1, with D tentatively TRBD1 or TRBD2 (5 bases each). V was clipped by 4 bases and J by 6 bases, with 19 bases between them. The germline V gene encodes CDR1 LNHDA and CDR2 SQIVND (reference sequence). The CDR3 has 16 amino acids. The CDR3: CASSSRGSFGGNEQFF. Written as DNA, the CDR3 is TGTGCCAGTAGTAGCCGCGGATCATTTGGGGGCAATGAGCAGTTCTTC.

The gene calls are TRBV9 and TRBJ2-1, with D possibly TRBD2 on 6 matching bases. CDR3 size: 14 residues. Per germline, CDR1 SGDLS and CDR2 YYNGEE. V lost 7 bases, J lost 10 bases, and 21 bases lay in between. The CDR3 loop is CASSGTASYSEQFF. As DNA, the CDR3 is TGTGCCAGCTCCGGGACTGCCTCCTACAGCGAGCAGTTCTTC.

The rearrangement joins TRBV7-9 to TRBJ2-7; 9 bases agree with TRBD2. Germline loops: CDR1 SEHNR, CDR2 FQNEAQ (reference sequence). The CDR3 loop spans 13 amino acids. The trim removed 4 bases at V and 6 bases at J, leaving 4 bases unmatched. The CDR3 sequence is CASSWTSASEQYF. The CDR3 bases are TGTGCCAGCAGCTGGACTAGCGCCTCCGAGCAGTACTTC.

V and J are TRBV11-2 and TRBJ2-5; maybe TRBD2 (7 bases). V gave up 2 bases and J gave up 5 bases, with 15 bases separating them. The CDR3 spans 15 residues. In germline, CDR1 is SGHAT, CDR2 FQNNGV. The CDR3 spells CASSLSAGAMETQYF. CDR3 sequence (DNA): TGTGCCAGCAGCTTAAGTGCGGGGGCTATGGAGACCCAGTACTTC.

The J gene is TRBJ2-3, the V gene TRBV2; 12 bases line up with TRBD2. Germline lookup yields CDR1 SNHLY and CDR2 FYNNEI. CDR3 length: 17 amino acids. The V gene end was trimmed by 5 bases and the J gene end by 1 base; junction bases not matched to a gene: 7. The CDR3 sequence: CASSRFSSGRGTDTQYF. The CDR3 region has the DNA TGTGCCAGCAGTCGGTTCTCTAGCGGGAGGGGCACAGATACGCAGTATTTT.

The CDR3 nucleotides read TGTGCCAGCAGCTCCTATCAGGGACAGCCCCAGCATTTT. It specifies CASSSYQGQPQHF. The chain combines TRBV7-2 with TRBJ1-5, with D perhaps TRBD1 (5 bases). In germline, CDR1 is SGHTA, CDR2 FQGNSA. With 4 bases removed from V and 7 bases from J, the gap between germline ends came to 11 bases. The CDR3 totals 13 residues.

This chain links TRBV5-1 with TRBJ2-7; TRBD1 matches 8 bases. The CDR3 is 15 residues long. V lost 5 bases, J lost 4 bases, and 11 bases stayed unmatched. Germline-derived CDR1 and CDR2 are SGHRS and YFSETQ. For the CDR3, the DNA is TGCGCCAGCAGATTTAACGGACAGGGTATTTACGAGCAGTACTTC. This gives the protein CASRFNGQGIYEQYF.

CDR3 in DNA: TGTGCCAGCAGCGCCACTAGCGGGGCGAGCACAGATACGCAGTATTTT. Amino acid sequence: CASSATSGASTDTQYF. J is TRBJ2-3 and V is TRBV9; TRBD2 aligns across 10 bases. CDR3 size: 16 residues. Unmatched junction bases numbered 4, after V lost 3 bases and J lost 0 bases. CDR1 is SGDLS and CDR2 is YYNGEE in the germline V gene.

This sequence joins TRBV5-8 and TRBJ1-1, with TRBD1 matching 7 bases. Germline V CDR1 and CDR2: SGHTS, YDEGEE. The V segment lost 2 bases and the J segment 10 bases; nucleotides outside the gene matches: 11. The CDR3 covers 14 residues. The CDR3, as DNA: TGTGCCAGCAGCTTAGCCCAGACAGGGAGCCGAGCTTTCTTT. Translation gives CASSLAQTGSRAFF.

This clone was found once. This chain uses TRBV2 with TRBJ2-2; D gene ambiguous. V lost 7 bases and J lost 6, with 9 bases in between. There are 12 residues in the CDR3. Per the germline V gene, CDR1 is SNHLY and CDR2 is FYNNEI. Here the CDR3 DNA reads TGTGCCAGCAATTCGAGGTCCGGGGAGCTGTTTTTT. This encodes CASNSRSGELFF.

This clone was found a few times. The genes are TRBV2 and TRBJ1-2; maybe TRBD1 (5 bases). Per germline, CDR1 SNHLY and CDR2 FYNNEI. The CDR3 runs to 11 residues. Trimming took 5 bases from V and 6 from J, leaving 7 bases between them. This chain's CDR3 is CASSRGHGYTF. The CDR3 DNA sequence: TGTGCCAGCAGTAGGGGCCATGGCTACACCTTC.

The chain joins TRBV7-2 to TRBJ2-1; 9 bases map to TRBD2. This CDR3 has 14 residues. The trim removed 5 bases at V and 8 bases at J, leaving 7 bases unmatched. Germline V gene data show CDR1 as SGHTA and CDR2 as FQGNSA. The CDR3 DNA reads as TGTGCCAGCAGCCCCCCGGCGGGAGGGGATGAGCAGTTCTTC. This sequence encodes CASSPPAGGDEQFF.

The V gene is TRBV4-3, the J gene TRBJ1-1; 9 nucleotides agree with TRBD1. V lost 6 bases to trimming and J lost 1 base; unmatched junction nucleotides: 6. There are 15 residues in the CDR3. Germline V gene sequence: CDR1 LGHNA, CDR2 YSLEER. The CDR3 spells CASRVTGGGNTEAFF. The CDR3 region has the DNA TGCGCCAGCAGAGTCACAGGGGGCGGGAACACTGAAGCTTTCTTT.

The chain combines TRBV19 with TRBJ2-3; D remains unclear. Germline V CDR1 and CDR2: LNHDA, SQIVND (reference sequence). The CDR3 covers 11 residues. Trimming pared 4 bases from V and 2 bases from J, leaving 1 base between. CDR3 DNA sequence: TGTGCCAGTAGTACCACAGATACGCAGTATTTT. It encodes CASSTTDTQYF.

The genes are TRBV18 and TRBJ2-5, with D maybe TRBD1 (6 bases). Germline V gene lookup returns CDR1 KGHSH and CDR2 LQKENI. Trimming cost V 3 bases and J 2 bases, with 10 bases left between them. The CDR3 totals 14 residues. The CDR3: CASSPDRIQETQYF. CDR3 DNA: TGTGCCAGCTCACCGGACAGAATTCAAGAGACCCAGTACTTC.

This clone was seen a few times. V is TRBV19 and J is TRBJ1-4, with TRBD1 as a possible D gene (5 bases). V was clipped by 6 bases and J by 7 bases, with 9 bases between them. Germline V gene lookup returns CDR1 LNHDA and CDR2 SQIVND (reference sequence). This CDR3 has 12 amino acids. The CDR3 DNA is TGTGCCAGTAGGAGGGACTCTGAAAAACTGTTTTTT. Translating it yields CASRRDSEKLFF.

The CDR3 sequence is CAWCRAVVDEQFF. DNA of the CDR3: TGTGCCTGGTGCCGGGCAGTGGTGGATGAGCAGTTCTTC. The chain links TRBV30 to TRBJ2-1; D is ambiguous. The V end lost 5 bases, the J end lost 8 bases, and 16 bases lay between the germline ends. CDR1 GTSNPN and CDR2 SVGIG come from the germline V gene (reference sequence). The CDR3 has 13 residues.

CDR3 sequence (DNA): TGTGCCAGCAGACAAAGGGGGGACGGCGGTTTGTTTAGCAATGGCTACACCTTC. The encoded protein is CASRQRGDGGLFSNGYTF. J is TRBJ1-2 and V is TRBV21-1. TRBV21-1 is a listed pseudogene. The CDR3 length is 18 residues.

This chain joins TRBV6-5 and TRBJ1-2; possible D gene TRBD1, 5 bases. Germline lookup yields CDR1 MNHEY and CDR2 SVGAGI. V was trimmed by 5 bases and J by 1 base, leaving 8 bases between them. The CDR3 has 13 amino acids. CDR3 in DNA: TGTGCCAGCAGTATCGGGGGTAACTATGGCTACACCTTC. Protein sequence: CASSIGGNYGYTF.

The chain has TRBV5-1 and TRBJ2-1, with 9 bases matching TRBD1. The CDR3 is 14 amino acids. Trimming at V came to 7 bases and at J to 3 bases, leaving 5 bases not matched to a gene. The germline CDR1 and CDR2 sequences are SGHRS and YFSETQ. CDR3 residues: CASSTGGFYNEQFF. CDR3 coding DNA: TGCGCCAGCTCCACAGGGGGCTTCTACAATGAGCAGTTCTTC.

This chain links TRBV5-8 with TRBJ2-7; no clear D gene. The CDR3 length is 11 residues. Trimming left V 4 bases short and J 2 bases short, with 4 bases between. CDR1 and CDR2 (germline): SGHTS, YDEGEE. The CDR3 DNA sequence: TGTGCCAGCAGCGCTACCTACGAGCAGTACTTC. Translation: CASSATYEQYF.

In DNA, the CDR3 is TGTGCCACCAGCAGAGATGGGACCGGGGTGGATACGCAGTATTTT. Protein product: CATSRDGTGVDTQYF. The rearrangement uses TRBV15 and TRBJ2-3, with D tentatively TRBD1 or TRBD2 (5 bases each). The CDR3 is 15 residues long. The V and J ends lost 0 bases and 6 bases respectively, with 13 bases between them. CDR1 is LNHNV and CDR2 is YYDKDF in the germline V gene (reference sequence).